This T cell receptor (beta chain) comes out of a study of OX40 agonist ivuxolimab in advanced cancers. Across the study: At 0.01 to 10 mg/kg, ivuxolimab was administered intravenously to patients every 2 weeks.

Using immunoSEQ multiplex PCR, the repertoire was profiled, and TCRdb retains in-frame clones only, with some absent. This sample has around 95,000 clones, with over 75% found just once. Autoimmune disease history or systemic immunosuppression led to patient exclusion. At cycle 4 day 1, cycle 7 day 1, and baseline, blood was sampled. The sample was CD4+ or CD8+ T cells sorted from blood, taken in a trial of the OX40 agonist ivuxolimab. The source is an adult with an advanced solid tumor such as melanoma, head and neck, liver or kidney cancer.

CDR3 coding DNA: TGTGCCAGCAGCTTAGGTTACCCTAAAACAGGGCTCACTGAAGCTTTCTTT. It translates to CASSLGYPKTGLTEAFF. The chain employs TRBV7-9 and TRBJ1-1; possibly TRBD1 for D (6 bases). In germline, CDR1 is SEHNR, CDR2 FQNEAQ (reference sequence). This CDR3 comprises 17 residues. Trimming removed 1 base from V and 4 bases from J, with 19 bases in between.